Below, 4 T cell receptor beta chains from the same sample are listed, as sequenced in a study of T cell repertoires in cytomegalovirus infection. TCRdb redid the calling of the reads with MiXCR, one entry per CDR3 protein. The data hold some 400,000 distinct CDR3 sequences, with 30% to 40% observed a single time. Sequenced sample: PBMCs. The source of these receptors is a human donor in good health (CMV status not recorded). Some clones in this sample may be carry-over from other donors' samples.

This clonotype was recorded a few times. The chain employs TRBV2 and TRBJ1-2, with 8 bases matching TRBD1. Germline V gene data show CDR1 as SNHLY and CDR2 as FYNNEI. This CDR3 spans 13 amino acids. The V gene end was trimmed by 5 bases and the J gene end by 3 bases; junction bases not matched to a gene: 2. This CDR3 is CASSTGQDYGYTF. CDR3 bases: TGTGCCAGCAGTACGGGACAGGACTATGGCTACACCTTC. The full variable domain, in which reference TRBV2 and TRBJ1-2 provide the parts outside the CDR3, is EPEVTQTPSHQVTQMGQEVILRCVPISNHLYFYWYRQILGQKVEFLVSFYNNEISEKSEIFDDQFSVERPDGSNFTLKIRSTKLEDSAMYFCASSTGQDYGYTFGSGTRLTVV.

This clonotype was observed many times. The chain uses TRBV6-1 and TRBJ1-5; TRBD1 agrees at 7 bases. Trimming removed 6 bases from V and 5 bases from J; junction bases left unmatched: 10. The CDR3 consists of 15 residues. CDR1 is MNHNS, CDR2 SASEGT, per germline. Here the CDR3 reads CASRDRKGAHQPQHF. The CDR3, as DNA: TGTGCCAGCAGGGATCGGAAGGGGGCCCATCAGCCCCAGCATTTT.

This clonotype was counted many times. The chain recombines TRBV11-3 with TRBJ2-2; 7 positions agree with TRBD1. Germline V lookup: CDR1 SGHNT, CDR2 YENEEA. Trimming removed 5 bases from V and 5 bases from J; junction bases left unmatched: 8. This CDR3 is built from 15 residues. The CDR3 loop is CASSRTTGLTGELFF. CDR3 nucleotide sequence: TGTGCCAGCAGCCGTACGACAGGGCTTACCGGGGAGCTGTTTTTT.

This clonotype has a single count. CDR3 in DNA: TGTGCCAGCACTTTGCGAACAGGGGTCGTTAATGAAAAACTGTTTTTT. Its translation is CASTLRTGVVNEKLFF. The rearrangement uses TRBV28 and TRBJ1-4; the match to TRBD1 covers 7 bases. The J segment lost 4 bases and the V segment lost 7 bases, leaving 12 bases of the junction unmatched. The V gene's germline CDR1 is MDHEN and CDR2 SYDVKM. The CDR3 covers 16 residues.